This TCR beta chain was profiled in a study of blood T cells in healthy people across ages. Findings and caveats of the study: Measured against age, TCR beta diversity per million T cells decreased in a roughly linear manner.

With a J-beta primer mix and a sample-barcoded 5' primer, a second PCR ran about 7 to 11 cycles. Each cDNA molecule carried a tag from a template-switch adaptor that contained 12 random nucleotides. TCRdb re-called the 5' RACE reads with MiXCR, one entry per CDR3 protein. The sample holds approximately 900,000 distinct CDR3 sequences, roughly 29% seen once. This clonotype was seen ten or more times. Its antigen is unknown. Germline CDR1 is MGHRA and CDR2 is YSYEKL. The CDR3 runs 16 residues. With 3 bases clipped from V and 2 bases from J, the junction kept 4 bases outside the gene matches. These data were likewise used in another study, on T cells of mothers and their children. That report notes: Over 8 million reads per mother and around 3.2 million per child were obtained.

This chain links TRBV4-1 with TRBJ1-2; 12 bases map to TRBD1. The sample consisted of blood. The sequence came from a woman aged 40 to 50 in good health. Here the CDR3 DNA reads TGCGCCAGCAGCCAGACCGGGACAGGGGGCAACTATGGCTACACCTTC. Translation gives CASSQTGTGGNYGYTF.